This TCR beta chain was retrieved from a study of vaccination effects on CD4 cells after COVID-19. Looking at the study overall: Researchers reported culturing approximately 2.2 million PBMC in each well, adding about 9.5 IU/ml IL-2 and roughly 11 ug/ml peptides.

With respect to this clone: What it binds is unknown.

The table came from immunoSEQ multiplex PCR; TCRdb's copy has only in-frame clones and leaves some out. The sample gives roughly 30,000 clones, about 75% of which show up once; approximately 6.3% is in the top ten. Subsequent to 10 days of culture, CD4+ T cells were isolated. This individual tested PCR-positive for SARS-CoV-2 infection between March and December 2020. Either the mRNA-1273 or the BNT162b2 vaccine was given to participants as two doses. The starting material was CD4+ T cells from PBMCs cultured without peptide, obtained after COVID-19 vaccination. This sequence was found in a human donor who had a prior SARS-CoV-2 infection.

CDR3 loop: CASSLASGEETQYF. DNA of the CDR3: TGCGCCAGCAGCTTGGCCTCGGGGGAAGAGACCCAGTACTTC. This sequence joins TRBV5-1 and TRBJ2-5, with a possible D match to TRBD2 (6 bases). The CDR3 has 14 amino acids. Germline lookup yields CDR1 SGHRS and CDR2 YFSETQ. V lost 0 bases, J lost 3 bases, and 9 bases lay in between.